This T cell receptor (beta chain) was recovered during a study of radiotherapy plus CTLA-4 blockade in lung cancer. Study as a whole: 15% to 20% of enrolled patients responded objectively, and approximately 30% had disease control.

Using immunoSEQ multiplex PCR, the repertoire was profiled, and TCRdb retains in-frame clones only, with some absent. Among over 100,000 clones listed, roughly four fifths were seen once. This clone was seen many times. This CDR3 is 14 amino acids long. V was shortened by 4 bases and J by 5 bases, with 15 bases between the two germline ends. CDR1 is MDHEN, CDR2 SYDVKM, per germline. Sequenced material: peripheral blood, taken from a patient treated with radiotherapy plus ipilimumab. The receptor was derived from a human donor with non-small cell lung cancer that progressed on radiotherapy plus ipilimumab. Some clones in this sample may be carry-over from other donors' samples. This chain joins TRBV28 and TRBJ2-7; no clear D. CDR3 in amino acids: CASSYASRGDEQYF. The DNA of the CDR3 is TGTGCCAGCAGTTACGCCTCCCGCGGCGACGAGCAGTACTTC.